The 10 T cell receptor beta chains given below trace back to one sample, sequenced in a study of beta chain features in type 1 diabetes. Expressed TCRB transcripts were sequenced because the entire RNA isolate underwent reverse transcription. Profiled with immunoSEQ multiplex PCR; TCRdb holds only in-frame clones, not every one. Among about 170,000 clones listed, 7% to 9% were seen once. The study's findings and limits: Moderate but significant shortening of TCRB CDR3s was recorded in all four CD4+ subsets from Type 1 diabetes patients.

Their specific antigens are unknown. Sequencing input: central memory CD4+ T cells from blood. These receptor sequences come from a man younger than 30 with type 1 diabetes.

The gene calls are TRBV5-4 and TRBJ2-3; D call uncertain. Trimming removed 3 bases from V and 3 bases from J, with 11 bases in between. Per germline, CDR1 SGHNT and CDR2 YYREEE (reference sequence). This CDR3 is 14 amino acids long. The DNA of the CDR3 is TGTGCCAGCAGCTCGTCCTGGGCTACAGATACGCAGTATTTT. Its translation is CASSSSWATDTQYF.

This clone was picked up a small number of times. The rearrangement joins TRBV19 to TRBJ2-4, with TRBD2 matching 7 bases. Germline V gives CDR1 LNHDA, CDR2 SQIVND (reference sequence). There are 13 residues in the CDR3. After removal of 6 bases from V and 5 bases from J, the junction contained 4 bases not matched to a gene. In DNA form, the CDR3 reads TGTGCCAGTAGGTCGGGGGGAGAAAACATTCAGTACTTC. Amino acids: CASRSGGENIQYF. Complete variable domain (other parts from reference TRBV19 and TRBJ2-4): DGGITQSPKYLFRKEGQNVTLSCEQNLNHDAMYWYRQDPGQGLRLIYYSQIVNDFQKGDIAEGYSVSREKKESFPLTVTSAQKNPTAFYLCASRSGGENIQYFGAGTRLSVL.

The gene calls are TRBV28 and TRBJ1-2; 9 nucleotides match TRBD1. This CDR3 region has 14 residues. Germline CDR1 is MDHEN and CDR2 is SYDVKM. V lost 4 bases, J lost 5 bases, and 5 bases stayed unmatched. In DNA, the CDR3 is TGTGCCAGCAGTTGGGACAGGGCCACTTATGGCTACACCTTC. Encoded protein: CASSWDRATYGYTF.

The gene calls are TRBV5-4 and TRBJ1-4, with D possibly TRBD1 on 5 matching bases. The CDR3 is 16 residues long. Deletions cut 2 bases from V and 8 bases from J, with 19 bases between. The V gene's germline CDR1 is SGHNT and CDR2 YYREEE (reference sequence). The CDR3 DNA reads TGTGCCAGCAGCTTCGGCCCTCGAGAACGGGGGGAAAAACTGTTTTTT. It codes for CASSFGPRERGEKLFF.

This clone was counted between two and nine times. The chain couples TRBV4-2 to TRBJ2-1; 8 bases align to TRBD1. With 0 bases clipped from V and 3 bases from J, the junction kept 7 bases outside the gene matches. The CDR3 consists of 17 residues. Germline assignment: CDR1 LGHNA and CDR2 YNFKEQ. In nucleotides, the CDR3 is TGTGCCAGCAGCCAAGACCCGGGACAGGCTTACTACAATGAGCAGTTCTTC. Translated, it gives CASSQDPGQAYYNEQFF.

The CDR3 protein is CASSMGQSGWQYF. The CDR3 nucleotides are TGTGCCAGTAGTATGGGACAGTCAGGCTGGCAGTACTTC. The chain links TRBV19 to TRBJ2-7; the match to TRBD1 covers 7 bases. The CDR3 runs to 13 residues. The J segment lost 9 bases and the V segment lost 3 bases, leaving 8 bases of the junction unmatched. The germline gives CDR1 LNHDA, CDR2 SQIVND (reference sequence).

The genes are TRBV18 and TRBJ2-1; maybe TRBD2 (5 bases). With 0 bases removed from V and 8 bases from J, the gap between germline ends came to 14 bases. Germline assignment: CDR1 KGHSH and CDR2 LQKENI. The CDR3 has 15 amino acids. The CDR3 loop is CASSPPETRLHEQFF. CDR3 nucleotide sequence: TGTGCCAGCTCACCACCTGAAACTAGACTACATGAGCAGTTCTTC.

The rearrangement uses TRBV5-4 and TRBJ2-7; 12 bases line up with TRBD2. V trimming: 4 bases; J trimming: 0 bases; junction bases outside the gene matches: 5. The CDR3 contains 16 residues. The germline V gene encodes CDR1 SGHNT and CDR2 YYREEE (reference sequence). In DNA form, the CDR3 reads TGTGCCAGCAGCGATCGGACTAGCGGGAACTCCTACGAGCAGTACTTC. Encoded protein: CASSDRTSGNSYEQYF. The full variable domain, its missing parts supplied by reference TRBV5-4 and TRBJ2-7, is ETGVTQSPTHLIKTRGQQVTLRCSSQSGHNTVSWYQQALGQGPQFIFQYYREEENGRGNFPPRFSGLQFPNYSSELNVNALELDDSALYLCASSDRTSGNSYEQYFGPGTRLTVT.

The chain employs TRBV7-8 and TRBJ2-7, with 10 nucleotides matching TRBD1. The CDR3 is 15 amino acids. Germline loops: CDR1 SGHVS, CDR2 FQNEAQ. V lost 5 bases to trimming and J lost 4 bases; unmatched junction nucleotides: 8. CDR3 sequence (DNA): TGTGCCAGCAGCCCCTGGACAGGGGGAGGATACGAGCAGTACTTC. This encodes CASSPWTGGGYEQYF.

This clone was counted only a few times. As DNA, the CDR3 is TGCAGCGTTAAACTGTTACTAGCGGGAGGGCCCGGGACAGATACGCAGTATTTT. Residues: CSVKLLLAGGPGTDTQYF. This sequence joins TRBV29-1 and TRBJ2-3; TRBD2 matches 13 bases. V lost 5 bases and J lost 3; bases outside the gene matches: 14. This CDR3 comprises 18 residues. Germline CDR1 reads SQVTM; CDR2 reads ANQGSEA.